Below are 10 T cell receptor beta chains sequenced from a single sample in a study of T cells after posttransplantation cyclophosphamide. Libraries were prepared by immunoSEQ multiplex PCR; TCRdb keeps only in-frame clonotypes and omits some of them. In all, the sample yields approximately 80 clones. A marrow graft followed busulfan-fludarabine conditioning, with cyclophosphamide on days +3 and +4. The sequences come from gut tissue, collected after allogeneic stem cell transplant with posttransplant cyclophosphamide. Receptors originate from a male patient between 25 and 39 years old who received an allogeneic stem cell transplant from a related donor, was CMV-positive, and had acute GVHD only. Some T cells may possibly be graft donor cells.

V is TRBV19 and J is TRBJ1-1, with 9 bases fitting TRBD1. This CDR3 region has 15 residues. V lost 6 bases, J lost 5 bases, and 10 bases stayed unmatched. The germline gives CDR1 LNHDA, CDR2 SQIVND (reference sequence). The CDR3 spells CASSWTGDHRTEAFF. The CDR3 DNA reads TGTGCCAGTAGCTGGACAGGGGACCACAGAACTGAAGCTTTCTTT.

Written as DNA, the CDR3 is TGTGCCAGCAGCCCTACAAGCGGGGGGGCCGTAAATGAGCAGTTCTTC. Protein product: CASSPTSGGAVNEQFF. V gene TRBV14 combines with J gene TRBJ2-1; 10 bases align to TRBD2. The CDR3 spans 16 residues. J was trimmed by 7 bases and V by 4 bases; bases with no gene match: 10. Germline-derived CDR1 and CDR2 are SGHDN and FVKESK.

The rearrangement uses TRBV6-5 and TRBJ2-5; 10 nucleotides line up with TRBD1. Germline CDR1 is MNHEY and CDR2 is SVGAGI. V was pared by 5 bases and J by 5 bases, with 2 bases of the junction left unmatched. The CDR3 loop spans 13 amino acids. For the CDR3, the DNA is TGTGCCAGCAGTACGGACAGGGGGGAGACCCAGTACTTC. Translation gives CASSTDRGETQYF.

The chain employs TRBV19 and TRBJ1-5, with TRBD1 matching over 7 bases. The CDR3 extends over 16 amino acids. With V trimmed by 5 bases and J by 0 bases, 7 bases remained unmatched. The V gene's germline CDR1 is LNHDA and CDR2 SQIVND (reference sequence). The CDR3 loop is CASSPRQGGSNQPQHF. The CDR3 nucleotides are TGTGCCAGTAGTCCCAGACAGGGAGGTAGCAATCAGCCCCAGCATTTT.

This clone was seen once. The rearrangement uses TRBV11-3 and TRBJ1-2, with D perhaps matching TRBD1 (6 bases). In germline, CDR1 is SGHNT, CDR2 YENEEA. The CDR3 is made up of 15 amino acids. The V end was cut by 5 bases, the J end by 4 bases, with 17 bases between. CDR3 coding DNA: TGTGCCAGCAGCGGACAGATCGGAAAGACCTATGGCTACACCTTC. Its translation is CASSGQIGKTYGYTF.

The chain recombines TRBV29-1 with TRBJ1-5; D perhaps matches TRBD1 (6 bases). The V and J ends lost 7 bases and 4 bases respectively, with 14 bases between them. Germline V gene data show CDR1 as SQVTM and CDR2 as ANQGSEA. The CDR3 loop spans 13 amino acids. CDR3 region: CSAEGGPNQPQHF. The DNA for the CDR3 is TGCAGCGCTGAGGGGGGGCCGAATCAGCCCCAGCATTTT.

The gene calls are TRBV5-6 and TRBJ1-2, with D perhaps TRBD1 (5 bases). With 4 bases removed from V and 4 bases from J, the gap between germline ends came to 11 bases. Germline CDR1 is SGHDT and CDR2 is YYEEEE. This CDR3 contains 13 residues. The CDR3 is CASSAQETYGYTF. The CDR3, as DNA: TGTGCCAGCAGCGCACAGGAGACCTATGGCTACACCTTC.

The V gene is TRBV7-9, the J gene TRBJ1-6; unclear D gene. V lost 2 bases, J lost 7 bases, and 9 bases lay in between. The CDR3 covers 14 residues. In germline, CDR1 is SEHNR, CDR2 FQNEAQ (reference sequence). CDR3 loop: CASSLTAQNSPLHF. The CDR3 nucleotides are TGTGCCAGCAGCTTAACCGCACAGAATTCACCCCTCCACTTT.

This rearrangement joins TRBV5-4 to TRBJ2-1, with TRBD2 matching 8 bases. This CDR3 is built from 15 residues. Per germline, CDR1 SGHNT and CDR2 YYREEE (reference sequence). With 3 bases clipped from V and 0 bases from J, the junction kept 2 bases outside the gene matches. The CDR3 region has the DNA TGTGCCAGCAGCTCTGGGACTAGCTCCTACAATGAGCAGTTCTTC. It codes for CASSSGTSSYNEQFF.

This clone was counted between two and nine times. The chain recombines TRBV10-1 with TRBJ2-5; 9 nucleotides match TRBD2. The CDR3 sequence is 15 residues long. The germline CDR1 and CDR2 sequences are WNHNN and SYGVQD (reference sequence). The trim removed 3 bases at V and 3 bases at J, leaving 5 bases unmatched. CDR3 bases: TGCGCCAGCAGTGAAGGGGCGGGGGGGGAAGAGACCCAGTACTTC. It is translated as CASSEGAGGEETQYF.